The rows below give T cell receptor beta chains drawn from one sample of a study of blood T cell repertoires in COVID-19. Sequencing used immunoSEQ multiplex PCR; TCRdb keeps in-frame clones, though not all of them. The table has a few hundred thousand clones, roughly 84% seen once. The sample taken for sequencing was peripheral blood. These receptors all stem from a young woman with acute or convalescent COVID-19. Both conserved end residues are part of each CDR3. A D gene is named only where the DNA matches it firmly. Size is stated for part of the rows, as once, few or many counts, or as a class when the clone is expanded.

D gene,J gene,V gene,clone size,CDR3 protein,CDR3 DNA
TRBD1,TRBJ1-6,TRBV6-5,few,CASTLTGGPGSPLHF,TGTGCCAGCACCTTGACAGGGGGCCCTGGTTCACCCCTCCACTTT
NA,TRBJ2-7,TRBV14,NA,CASSQVHSSYEQYF,TGTGCCAGCAGCCAAGTGCACAGCTCCTACGAGCAGTACTTC
NA,TRBJ1-4,TRBV4-1,NA,CASSEAQQGANEKLFF,TGCGCCAGCAGCGAAGCCCAACAGGGAGCTAATGAAAAACTGTTTTTT
NA,TRBJ2-7,TRBV4-2,NA,CASSQGSMVPYEQYF,TGTGCCAGCAGCCAAGGATCTATGGTTCCCTACGAGCAGTACTTC
TRBD2,TRBJ2-7,TRBV6-1,NA,CASSEEYSGLATSYEQYF,TGTGCCAGCAGTGAAGAGTATTCCGGACTAGCTACCTCCTACGAGCAGTACTTC
TRBD2,TRBJ2-3,TRBV11-2,NA,CASSSRGTQYF,TGTGCCAGCAGCTCGCGGGGGACGCAGTATTTT
TRBD1,TRBJ1-5,TRBV2,NA,CASSWTGGFTQPQHF,TGTGCCAGCAGTTGGACAGGGGGATTCACTCAGCCCCAGCATTTT
NA,TRBJ2-1,TRBV19,NA,CASLGTETPYNSEQFF,TGTGCCAGTTTAGGAACAGAGACGCCTTACAATTCAGAGCAGTTCTTC
NA,TRBJ1-3,TRBV6-5,NA,CASSRDTSGNTIYF,TGTGCCAGCAGCCGGGACACCTCTGGAAACACCATATATTTT
TRBD1,TRBJ2-7,TRBV28,NA,CASRRGHDEQYF,TGTGCCAGCAGAAGGGGGCACGACGAGCAGTACTTC
NA,TRBJ1-1,TRBV29-1,NA,CSGRQYLNTEAFF,TGCAGCGGTCGACAGTACCTGAACACTGAAGCTTTCTTT
TRBD2,TRBJ2-1,TRBV3-1/TRBV3-2,NA,CASSSLAGAGNEQFF,TGTGCCAGCAGCAGTCTAGCGGGAGCTGGCAATGAGCAGTTCTTC
TRBD1,TRBJ2-1,TRBV25-1,few,CASSVPGTGVNEQFF,TGTGCCAGCAGTGTACCCGGGACAGGGGTCAATGAGCAGTTCTTC
TRBD2,TRBJ2-7,TRBV28,NA,CACGLGNYEQYF,TGTGCCTGTGGACTAGGAAACTACGAGCAGTACTTC
NA,TRBJ1-4,TRBV9,NA,CASSVGRGTNEKLFF,TGTGCCAGCAGCGTAGGTAGAGGCACTAATGAAAAACTGTTTTTT
TRBD2,TRBJ2-7,TRBV11-2,NA,CASSPRLAGGPHYEQYF,TGTGCCAGCAGCCCACGGCTTGCGGGAGGGCCCCACTACGAGCAGTACTTC
NA,TRBJ1-1,TRBV19,NA,CASTKDSYTEAFF,TGTGCCAGTACCAAGGACAGTTATACTGAAGCTTTCTTT
TRBD1,TRBJ1-2,TRBV3-1/TRBV3-2,NA,CASSQDLNRGPGYTF,TGTGCCAGCAGCCAAGACCTCAACAGGGGGCCTGGCTACACCTTC
TRBD2,TRBJ2-1,TRBV4-3,NA,CASSRWTSGALDEQFF,TGCGCCAGCAGCCGATGGACTAGCGGGGCCTTGGATGAGCAGTTCTTC
NA,TRBJ2-5,TRBV28,NA,CASSFFREGQETQYF,TGTGCCAGCAGTTTCTTTCGCGAGGGCCAAGAGACCCAGTACTTC
NA,TRBJ2-5,TRBV7-9,few,CASSQQSGQYF,TGTGCCAGCAGCCAACAGTCTGGCCAGTACTTC
TRBD2,TRBJ2-7,TRBV7-2,NA,CASSLSGTYEQYF,TGTGCCAGCAGCTTAAGCGGGACCTACGAGCAGTACTTC
TRBD1,TRBJ1-2,TRBV6-5,NA,CASSKGQGDGYTF,TGTGCCAGCAGCAAAGGACAGGGGGATGGCTACACCTTC
NA,TRBJ1-1,TRBV27,few,CASSASPTVNTEAFF,TGTGCCAGCAGTGCCAGCCCGACAGTGAACACTGAAGCTTTCTTT
TRBD2,TRBJ2-1,TRBV14,NA,CASSLELAGDNEQFF,TGTGCCAGCAGCCTTGAGCTAGCGGGAGACAATGAGCAGTTCTTC
NA,TRBJ1-2,TRBV2,NA,CASSEIPGYGYTF,TGTGCCAGCAGTGAAATTCCAGGTTATGGCTACACCTTC
NA,TRBJ2-6,TRBV25-1,NA,CASSAPQGSGANVLTF,TGTGCCAGCAGTGCTCCCCAGGGCTCTGGGGCCAACGTCCTGACTTTC
NA,TRBJ2-1,TRBV4-3,NA,CASSQDMSKENNEQFF,TGCGCCAGCAGCCAAGATATGTCTAAGGAGAACAATGAGCAGTTCTTC
NA,TRBJ1-4,TRBV4-3,NA,CASSRGLQAEFIGGTNEKLFF,TGCGCCAGCAGCCGGGGGCTGCAGGCGGAGTTCATTGGAGGAACTAATGAAAAACTGTTTTTT
NA,TRBJ2-7,TRBV9,NA,CASRGTGASYEQYF,TGTGCCAGCAGGGGCACAGGAGCCTCCTACGAGCAGTACTTC
TRBD2,TRBJ2-5,TRBV7-2,NA,CASSYLALAGAGTQYF,TGTGCCAGCAGCTATCTTGCCCTAGCGGGAGCCGGGACCCAGTACTTC
NA,TRBJ1-5,TRBV30,NA,CAWSVGSGLSNQPQHF,TGTGCCTGGAGTGTAGGTTCGGGACTATCCAATCAGCCCCAGCATTTT
NA,TRBJ1-3,TRBV30,NA,CALDRGKGNTIYF,TGTGCCCTGGATAGGGGTAAAGGAAACACCATATATTTT
NA,TRBJ2-6,TRBV25-1,NA,CASSLGGAGANVLTF,TGTGCCAGCAGCTTAGGGGGAGCTGGGGCCAACGTCCTGACTTTC
TRBD1,TRBJ1-5,TRBV27,few,CASSLSGTGGGQPQHF,TGTGCCAGCAGTTTATCAGGGACAGGGGGCGGTCAGCCCCAGCATTTT
NA,TRBJ2-5,TRBV27,few,CASSSGQRRQETQYF,TGTGCCAGCAGCTCCGGACAGAGGAGACAAGAGACCCAGTACTTC
NA,TRBJ2-7,TRBV9,NA,CASSAGGTPFSYEQYF,TGTGCCAGCAGCGCTGGTGGGACACCGTTCTCCTACGAGCAGTACTTC
NA,TRBJ1-1,TRBV11-2,few,CASSLGQNTEAFF,TGTGCCAGCAGCTTAGGACAGAACACTGAAGCTTTCTTT
NA,TRBJ1-4,TRBV5-1,NA,CASSTPSGSGNEKLFF,TGCGCCAGCTCCACGCCCTCCGGGAGCGGAAATGAAAAACTGTTTTTT
TRBD1,TRBJ1-1,TRBV6-5,NA,CASNGQAWNTEAFF,TGTGCCAGCAACGGACAGGCCTGGAACACTGAAGCTTTCTTT
NA,TRBJ1-5,TRBV28,NA,CASSTRTVYQPQHF,TGTGCCAGCAGTACGCGGACAGTTTATCAGCCCCAGCATTTT
NA,TRBJ1-3,TRBV7-2,NA,CASSLGGSTGNTIYF,TGTGCCAGCAGCTTAGGTGGGAGCACTGGAAACACCATATATTTT